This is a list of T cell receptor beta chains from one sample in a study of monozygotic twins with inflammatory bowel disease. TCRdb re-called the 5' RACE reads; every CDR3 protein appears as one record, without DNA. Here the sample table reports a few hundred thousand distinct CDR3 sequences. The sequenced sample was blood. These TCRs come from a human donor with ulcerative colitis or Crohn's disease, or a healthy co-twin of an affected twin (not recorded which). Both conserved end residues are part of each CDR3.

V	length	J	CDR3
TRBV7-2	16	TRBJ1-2	CASSENRDSSIYGYTF
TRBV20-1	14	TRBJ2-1	CSARSGGSYNEQFF
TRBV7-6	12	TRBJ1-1	CASRSTDTEAFF
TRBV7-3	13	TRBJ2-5	CASSSTPVETQYF
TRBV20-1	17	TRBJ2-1	CSARKGTLAGGANEQFF
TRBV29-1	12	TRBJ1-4	CSAGTGNEKLFF
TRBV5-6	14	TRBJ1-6	CASSLRAVNSPLHF
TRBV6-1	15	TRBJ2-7	CASRATTGLPYEQYF
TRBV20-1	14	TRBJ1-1	CSARVGTENTEAFF
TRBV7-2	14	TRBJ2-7	CASSPGTVKGEQYF
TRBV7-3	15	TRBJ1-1	CASSLGSQMNTEAFF
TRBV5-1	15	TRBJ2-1	CASSLGSGSYNEQFF
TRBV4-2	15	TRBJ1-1	CASIAVGGFGTEAFF
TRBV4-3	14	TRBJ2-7	CASSLGQESYEQYF
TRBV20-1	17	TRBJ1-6	CSANRDRVFSYNSPLHF
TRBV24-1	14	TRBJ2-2	CATSDVSGTGELFF
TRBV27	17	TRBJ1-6	CASSSGEPGRDGSPLHF
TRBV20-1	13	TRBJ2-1	CSAKLTGSNEQFF
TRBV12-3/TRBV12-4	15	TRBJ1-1	CASTRDGGRDTEAFF
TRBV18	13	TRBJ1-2	CASSPDRATGYTF
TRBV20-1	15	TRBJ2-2	CSAPGRGRLAGELFF
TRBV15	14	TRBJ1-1	CATSREGTNIEAFF
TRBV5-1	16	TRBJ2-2	CASSPAVAGVAGELFF
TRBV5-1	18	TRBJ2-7	CASSLPPYPAGNYYEQYF
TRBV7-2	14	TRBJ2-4	CASSFGGSKNMQYF
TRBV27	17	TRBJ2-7	CASSLIPPGAGFYEQYF
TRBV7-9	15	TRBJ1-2	CASSLEGSHLYGYTF
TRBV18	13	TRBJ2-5	CASSPPVSETQYF
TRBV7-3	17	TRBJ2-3	CASSLTGAGGVTDTQYF
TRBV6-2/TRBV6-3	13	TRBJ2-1	CASRVDQYNEQFF
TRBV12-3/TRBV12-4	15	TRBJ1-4	CASSLYGQGGEKLFF
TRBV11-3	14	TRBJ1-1	CASSLTTRGTEAFF
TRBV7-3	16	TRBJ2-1	CASSLSGASSYNEQFF
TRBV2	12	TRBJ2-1	CASSGDRRKQFF
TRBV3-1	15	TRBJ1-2	CASSQGHRVGYGYTF
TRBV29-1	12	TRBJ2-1	CSVESRYNEQFF
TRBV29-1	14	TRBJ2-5	CSALGDRNQETQYF